A selection of T cell receptor beta chains follows, all from one sample in a study of breast tumors, draining lymph nodes, adjacent tissues. TCRdb itself ran the multiplex PCR reads through MiXCR, one entry per CDR3 protein. The table lists around 300,000 distinct CDR3 sequences, over 25% of them singletons. The sequenced material came from axillary lymph node tissue. Receptors were obtained from a female donor with breast cancer. Some clones in this sample may be carry-over from other donors' samples. Each CDR3 is given with its conserved first and last residue. Each record gives: V gene, clone size, D gene, J gene, CDR3 DNA, CDR3 protein. A D gene is named only where the DNA matches it firmly. Clone size appears in some rows only: once, few, many, or a class for an expanded clone.

>TRBV20-1|many|.|TRBJ1-2
TGCAGTGCTAGTAAACTGAACTATGGCTACACCTTC
CSASKLNYGYTF
>TRBV20-1|once|TRBD1|TRBJ1-2
TGCAGCGGCAGGGGGAATGGCTACACCTTC
CSGRGNGYTF
>TRBV12-3/TRBV12-4|many|.|TRBJ1-2
TGTGCCAGCAGTCCGTATGGGGGGGGCGGCCTCTATGGCTACACCTTC
CASSPYGGGGLYGYTF
>TRBV19|many|TRBD1|TRBJ1-6
TGTGCCAGTAGTACGACAGGGAGCTCCTATAATTCACCCCTCCACTTT
CASSTTGSSYNSPLHF
>TRBV30|many|TRBD1|TRBJ1-4
TGTGCCTCTCAGGGGGGAAATGAAAAACTGTTTTTT
CASQGGNEKLFF
>TRBV11-2|.|TRBD1|TRBJ2-3
TGTGCCAGCAGCTTAGGACAGGGAGATACGCAGTATTTT
CASSLGQGDTQYF
>TRBV5-1|many|TRBD2|TRBJ2-3
TGCGCCAGCGGGACTAGCGGGATGATAACAGATACGCAGTATTTT
CASGTSGMITDTQYF
>TRBV30|many|TRBD2|TRBJ2-7
TGTGCCCGGACTAGCGGCTACGAGCAGTACTTC
CARTSGYEQYF
>TRBV5-1|many|TRBD1|TRBJ2-1
TGCGCCAGCAGCTTGGGAGACAGGGGGCGCCATGAGCAGTTCTTC
CASSLGDRGRHEQFF
>TRBV30|few|.|TRBJ2-3
TGTGCCTGGAGTGGTGGGTCCTTCACAGATACGCAGTATTTT
CAWSGGSFTDTQYF
>TRBV27|few|TRBD1|TRBJ1-2
TGTGCCAGCAGTTCCGCCGGGACAGTATATGGCTACACCTTC
CASSSAGTVYGYTF
>TRBV10-3|.|TRBD1|TRBJ1-4
TGTGCCATCAGTGCGTCGGGACAGGGAACTAATGAAAAACTGTTTTTT
CAISASGQGTNEKLFF
>TRBV25-1|.|.|TRBJ1-3
TGTGCCAGCAGGAAACCCCGGGGGAATACTGGAAACACCATATATTTT
CASRKPRGNTGNTIYF
>TRBV2|few|TRBD1|TRBJ2-4
TGTGCCAGCTACAGGGGGAACAAAAACATTCAGTACTTC
CASYRGNKNIQYF